This entry features one TCR beta chain sequence. This sample was taken from a study of shared clonotypes between healthy human individuals. Some clones are missing from TCRdb's copy, which holds only in-frame ones; the method was immunoSEQ multiplex PCR. Among about 490,000 clones, about 85% were seen once, and the ten largest hold about an eighth. The CDR3 consists of 15 residues. Trimming stripped 1 base from V and 0 bases from J, with 8 bases between. The clonotype comes from a woman aged 40 to 50 in good health. Some clones in this sample may be carry-over from other donors' samples. The specimen was PBMCs. The chain is built from TRBV23-1 and TRBJ2-3, with D possibly being TRBD2 (5 bases). TRBV23-1 is placed among ORFs of uncertain function. CDR3 region: CASSQYGGSTDTQYF. CDR3 bases: TGCGCCAGCAGTCAATATGGCGGGAGCACAGATACGCAGTATTTT.